One and the same sample provided the 13 T cell receptor beta chains below, sequenced in a study of shared clonotypes between healthy human individuals. Sequencing was performed with immunoSEQ multiplex PCR; in TCRdb, only in-frame clones are kept and a portion is missing. The profile shows approximately 2.5 million clones, under 95% of them singletons. The specimen was naive CD4+ T cells from PBMCs. This sample's subset: CD45RA+ positively selected. The receptors stem from a man between 18 and 29 years old in good health. Some clones in this sample may be carry-over from other donors' samples.

This clone was seen only a few times. Other DNA sequences of this sample code for an identical CDR3. The chain has TRBV2 and TRBJ1-1; a possible D gene is TRBD1 (6 bases). This CDR3 spans 15 amino acids. The V end was cut by 3 bases, the J end by 2 bases, with 13 bases between. Germline CDR1 is SNHLY and CDR2 is FYNNEI. The CDR3 DNA reads as TGTGCCAGCAGTGAGTTAGGGGGTGGTAACACTGAAGCTTTCTTT. Its translation: CASSELGGGNTEAFF.

The V gene is TRBV9, the J gene TRBJ2-2; D perhaps matches TRBD1 (6 bases). The length of the CDR3 is 17 residues. Trimming took off 4 bases at V and 7 bases at J, with 23 bases between the two ends. Germline CDR1 and CDR2: SGDLS and YYNGEE. CDR3 nucleotides: TGTGCCAGCAGCTTACACCGGGACATCACAGCCCGCGGGGAGCTGTTTTTT. This codes for CASSLHRDITARGELFF.

As for this clone: The sample has other DNA sequences that encode this CDR3 too. The V and J genes are TRBV28 and TRBJ2-2, with 7 positions matching TRBD1. J was trimmed by 5 bases and V by 6 bases; bases with no gene match: 6. Germline-derived CDR1 and CDR2 are MDHEN and SYDVKM. CDR3 length equals 14 residues. CDR3 sequence reads: CASSSGQATGELFF. DNA of the CDR3: TGTGCCAGCAGCTCTGGACAGGCAACCGGGGAGCTGTTTTTT. Together with reference TRBV28 and TRBJ2-2, the CDR3 gives the full variable domain: DVKVTQSSRYLVKRTGEKVFLECVQDMDHENMFWYRQDPGLGLRLIYFSYDVKMKEKGDIPEGYSVSREKKERFSLILESASTNQTSMYLCASSSGQATGELFFGEGSRLTVL.

About this clone itself: Other nucleotide sequences from this sample produce the same CDR3. This chain links TRBV27 with TRBJ1-2; no clear D gene. Germline CDR1 is MNHEY and CDR2 is SMNVEV (reference sequence). V was trimmed by 3 bases and J by 5 bases, leaving 10 bases between them. This CDR3 contains 13 residues. The CDR3 DNA reads TGTGCCAGCAGTTTCGGCAGAGCGTATGGCTACACCTTC. Translated: CASSFGRAYGYTF.

The chain couples TRBV2 to TRBJ1-6; no firm D call. V was trimmed by 1 base and J by 14 bases, leaving 12 bases between them. Germline V gene lookup returns CDR1 SNHLY and CDR2 FYNNEI. This CDR3 spans 13 amino acids. CDR3 in DNA: TGTGCCAGCAGTGAAGTCCAGGCCGTAGCCCTCCACTTT. It specifies CASSEVQAVALHF.

The rearrangement links TRBV28 to TRBJ2-1; TRBD2 matches 14 bases. This CDR3 has 20 amino acids. The ends lost 5 bases at V and 0 bases at J; junction bases unmatched: 12. The germline V gene has CDR1 MDHEN and CDR2 SYDVKM. This CDR3 reads CASSAGTSGRARGSYNEQFF. The CDR3 DNA reads TGTGCCAGCAGTGCCGGGACTAGCGGGAGAGCCCGCGGCTCCTACAATGAGCAGTTCTTC.

The rearrangement uses TRBV29-1 and TRBJ1-2, with D perhaps TRBD1 (6 bases). Looked up from germline, CDR1 is SQVTM and CDR2 is ANQGSEA. CDR3 size: 14 residues. Trimming pared 5 bases from V and 8 bases from J, leaving 21 bases between. Written as DNA, the CDR3 is TGCAGCGTTTTTTTGGGGGCGCACGGCGAAGGCTACACCTTC. Translating it yields CSVFLGAHGEGYTF.

The rearrangement uses TRBV28 and TRBJ1-4; 8 bases agree with TRBD1. The CDR3 runs to 15 residues. Trimming at V came to 5 bases and at J to 8 bases, leaving 10 bases not matched to a gene. Germline CDR1 reads MDHEN; CDR2 reads SYDVKM. The CDR3 loop is CASSPQDRVGEKLFF. For the CDR3, the DNA is TGTGCCAGCAGTCCCCAGGACAGGGTAGGCGAAAAACTGTTTTTT.

CDR3 protein: CASSGRRNEQFF. The CDR3 coding sequence is TGTGCCAGCAGCGGCCGTAGGAATGAGCAGTTCTTC. The chain employs TRBV9 and TRBJ2-1; D gene uncertain. CDR1 and CDR2 from the germline V gene are SGDLS and YYNGEE. Deletions cut 3 bases from V and 7 bases from J, with 8 bases between. The CDR3 length is 12 residues.

On this clone itself: This may arise from a read error, as a much more abundant clone is one base away. The rearrangement uses TRBV9 and TRBJ1-1, with D hard to call. The length of the CDR3 is 13 residues. The V gene's germline CDR1 is SGDLS and CDR2 YYNGEE. The V end lost 1 base, the J end lost 1 base, and 5 bases lay between the germline ends. In nucleotides, the CDR3 is TGTGCCAGCAGCGTATGGGGGAACACTGAAGCTTTCTTT. It specifies CASSVWGNTEAFF.

V usage is TRBV30 and J usage is TRBJ2-3; no reliable D call. The CDR3 loop spans 15 amino acids. Germline V gene data show CDR1 as GTSNPN and CDR2 as SVGIG (reference sequence). The V gene lost 0 bases and the J gene lost 0 bases, with 10 bases spanning the gap. The DNA of the CDR3 is TGTGCCTGGAGTGTTAGTAGAACTAGCACAGATACGCAGTATTTT. Protein sequence: CAWSVSRTSTDTQYF.

This sequence joins TRBV5-1 and TRBJ1-6; D may be TRBD1 (6 bases). CDR3 length: 14 residues. Germline CDR1 and CDR2: SGHRS and YFSETQ. The ends were cut back, 4 bases at V and 7 bases at J, with 12 bases in the middle. The CDR3 loop is CASSEQGGNSPLHF. Written as DNA, the CDR3 is TGCGCCAGCAGCGAACAGGGAGGCAATTCACCCCTCCACTTT.

This clone appeared once. The chain has TRBV30 and TRBJ2-2; D remains ambiguous. The CDR3 totals 13 residues. In germline, CDR1 is GTSNPN, CDR2 SVGIG (reference sequence). V was cut by 3 bases and J by 1 base, with 6 bases left in between. The CDR3 loop reads CAWRRQNTGELFF. The CDR3 DNA sequence: TGTGCCTGGAGACGGCAGAACACCGGGGAGCTGTTTTTT.